This TCR beta chain was recorded in a study of blood T cells in healthy people across ages. A sample-barcoded 5' primer and a J-beta primer mix were used in a second PCR of roughly 7 to 11 cycles. With 12 random nucleotides, a template-switch adaptor tagged each individual cDNA molecule. TCRdb passed the 5' RACE reads through MiXCR, listing each CDR3 protein once. Among over 750,000 distinct CDR3 sequences, approximately 25% were seen once, and the ten largest hold 9.4%. The same specimen was also included in a second study, on T cells of mothers and their children. As that report states: A few healthy Caucasian mothers served as donors, and their six children did as well.

Sequenced: blood. The clonotype comes from a boy aged 5 to 17 in good health.

Written as DNA, the CDR3 is TGTGCCACCAGGGGCGGGACCGTGGATGAGCAGTTCTTC. Translating gives CATRGGTVDEQFF. The chain employs TRBV24-1 and TRBJ2-1, with D perhaps matching TRBD2 (6 bases). Deletions cut 7 bases from V and 8 bases from J, with 14 bases between. The CDR3 loop spans 13 amino acids. Germline V gene data show CDR1 as KGHDR and CDR2 as SFDVKD.